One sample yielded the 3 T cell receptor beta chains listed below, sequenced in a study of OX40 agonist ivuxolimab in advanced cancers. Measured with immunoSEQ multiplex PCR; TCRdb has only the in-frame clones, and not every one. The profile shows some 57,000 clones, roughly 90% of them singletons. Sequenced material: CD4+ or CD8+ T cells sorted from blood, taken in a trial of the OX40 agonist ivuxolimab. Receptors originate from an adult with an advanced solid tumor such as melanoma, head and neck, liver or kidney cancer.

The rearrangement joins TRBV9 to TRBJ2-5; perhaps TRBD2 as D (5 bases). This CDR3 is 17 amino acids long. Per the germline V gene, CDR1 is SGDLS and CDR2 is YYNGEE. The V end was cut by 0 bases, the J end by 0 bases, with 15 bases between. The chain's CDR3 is CASSVGAGNTYQETQYF. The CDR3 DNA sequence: TGTGCCAGCAGCGTAGGGGCCGGGAATACGTACCAAGAGACCCAGTACTTC. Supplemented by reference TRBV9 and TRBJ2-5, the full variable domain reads DSGVTQTPKHLITATGQRVTLRCSPRSGDLSVYWYQQSLDQGLQFLIQYYNGEERAKGNILERFSAQQFPDLHSELNLSSLELGDSALYFCASSVGAGNTYQETQYFGPGTRLLVL.

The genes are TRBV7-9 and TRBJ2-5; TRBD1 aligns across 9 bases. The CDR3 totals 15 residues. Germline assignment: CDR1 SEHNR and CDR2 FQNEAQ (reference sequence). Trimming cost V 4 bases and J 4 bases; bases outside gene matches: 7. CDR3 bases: TGTGCCAGCAGCTCGTGGGACAGGGACGGAGAGACCCAGTACTTC. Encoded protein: CASSSWDRDGETQYF.

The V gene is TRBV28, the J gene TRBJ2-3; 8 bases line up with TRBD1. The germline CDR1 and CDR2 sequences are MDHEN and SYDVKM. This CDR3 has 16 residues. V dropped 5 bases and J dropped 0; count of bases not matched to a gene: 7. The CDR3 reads CASSQTGALSTDTQYF. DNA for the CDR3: TGTGCCAGCAGTCAGACAGGGGCACTAAGCACAGATACGCAGTATTTT.